One sample yielded the 27 T cell receptor beta chains listed below, sequenced in a study of blood T cell repertoires in COVID-19. Clones were sequenced by immunoSEQ multiplex PCR, and TCRdb holds only the in-frame ones, with some missing. The data contain under 450,000 clones, roughly 80% of them singletons. The sequencing sample was made of PBMCs or T cells enriched from blood (not recorded which). Every receptor here comes from a woman in her forties or fifties who had recovered from COVID-19.

The chain couples TRBV11-2 to TRBJ2-2; a possible D gene is TRBD2 (6 bases). Trimming shortened V by 8 bases and J by 6 bases, and 19 bases separated the two germline ends. Germline CDR1 SGHAT, CDR2 FQNNGV. The CDR3 spans 15 residues. This chain's CDR3 is CASRPGEAAAGELFF. DNA for the CDR3: TGTGCCAGCCGACCGGGGGAAGCCGCCGCCGGGGAGCTGTTTTTT.

V and J are TRBV6-2 or TRBV6-3 and TRBJ2-5; TRBD2 is a possible D gene (6 bases). CDR1 and CDR2 from the germline V gene are MNHEY and SVGEGT. The CDR3 contains 13 residues. Trimming took off 5 bases at V and 1 base at J, with 8 bases between the two ends. The CDR3 coding sequence is TGTGCCAGCAGTCTTAGCGGCCAAGAGACCCAGTACTTC. Protein product: CASSLSGQETQYF.

The chain carries TRBV7-9 and TRBJ2-2, with TRBD2 matching 7 bases. Germline values: CDR1 SEHNR, CDR2 FQNEAQ (reference sequence). This CDR3 contains 12 residues. J lost 7 bases, V lost 6 bases, and 2 bases had no gene match. The CDR3 DNA follows: TGTGCCAGCAGGGAGCGGGGCGGGGAGCTGTTTTTT. Encoded protein: CASRERGGELFF.

The chain has TRBV19 and TRBJ2-5; 7 nucleotides align to TRBD1. V shed 3 bases, J shed 2 bases, and the junction held 6 bases outside the gene matches. This CDR3 is built from 15 residues. CDR1 and CDR2 from the germline V gene are LNHDA and SQIVND (reference sequence). CDR3 region: CASSIGQGEQETQYF. The CDR3 nucleotides are TGTGCCAGTAGTATCGGCCAGGGGGAACAAGAGACCCAGTACTTC.

V gene TRBV5-4 combines with J gene TRBJ1-2; 7 bases fit TRBD1. Germline loops: CDR1 SGHNT, CDR2 YYREEE (reference sequence). This CDR3 region has 15 residues. The V and J ends lost 1 base and 3 bases, in that order; junction bases with no gene match: 6. The CDR3, as DNA: TGTGCCAGCAGCTTGCAGGGGGTAGGGGACTATGGCTACACCTTC. Translated: CASSLQGVGDYGYTF.

The genes are TRBV12-3 or TRBV12-4 and TRBJ1-1; no clear D gene. Trimming stripped 2 bases from V and 2 bases from J, with 3 bases between. The CDR3 totals 12 residues. DNA for the CDR3: TGTGCCAGCAGTTTATATAACACTGAAGCTTTCTTT. Translating gives CASSLYNTEAFF.

The chain is built from TRBV5-5 and TRBJ1-2; 8 bases agree with TRBD1. CDR3 length equals 15 residues. Germline-derived CDR1 and CDR2 are SGHKS and YYEKEE (reference sequence). V gave up 9 bases and J gave up 5 bases; unmatched junction bases: 15. Here the CDR3 reads CATASYGQGEYGYTF. CDR3 DNA sequence: TGTGCCACAGCCAGCTACGGACAGGGCGAGTATGGCTACACCTTC.

V and J are TRBV11-2 and TRBJ2-2; D not resolved. This CDR3 is built from 15 residues. CDR1 is SGHAT and CDR2 is FQNNGV in the germline V gene. V was clipped by 2 bases and J by 4 bases, with 11 bases between them. CDR3 amino acids: CASSLFRFSTGELFF. The CDR3 nucleotides read TGTGCCAGCAGCTTATTTCGGTTTTCCACCGGGGAGCTGTTTTTT.

V usage is TRBV7-2 and J usage is TRBJ1-4; 9 bases are shared with TRBD1. With V trimmed by 1 base and J by 7 bases, 4 bases remained unmatched. The CDR3 extends over 15 amino acids. Looked up from germline, CDR1 is SGHTA and CDR2 is FQGNSA. CDR3 residues: CASSLDRGHTEKLFF. In DNA form, the CDR3 reads TGTGCCAGCAGCTTAGACAGGGGGCATACTGAAAAACTGTTTTTT. Based on the CDR3 plus reference TRBV7-2 and TRBJ1-4, the full variable domain is GAGVSQSPSNKVTEKGKDVELRCDPISGHTALYWYRQSLGQGLEFLIYFQGNSAPDKSGLPSDRFSAERTGGSVSTLTIQRTQQEDSAVYLCASSLDRGHTEKLFFGSGTQLSVL.

The chain employs TRBV5-8 and TRBJ1-2; TRBD1 agrees at 9 bases. The germline V gene has CDR1 SGHTS and CDR2 YDEGEE. The CDR3 loop spans 19 amino acids. V dropped 3 bases and J dropped 4; count of bases not matched to a gene: 19. In DNA form, the CDR3 reads TGTGCCAGCAGCTCGGTGACACCGGGACAGGGTGATCCGGGCTATGGCTACACCTTC. Protein: CASSSVTPGQGDPGYGYTF.

This chain connects TRBV10-3 to TRBJ1-3; D gene uncertain. This CDR3 is 15 amino acids long. The germline V gene has CDR1 ENHRY and CDR2 SYGVKD. Trimming removed 6 bases at V and 0 bases at J, with 12 bases between. CDR3 DNA: TGTGCCATCAGGGCAGACTGGAGCTCTGGAAACACCATATATTTT. It is translated as CAIRADWSSGNTIYF.

This clone was seen only a few times. The chain employs TRBV7-2 and TRBJ2-7, with D possibly being TRBD1 (5 bases). This CDR3 spans 14 amino acids. The germline V gene encodes CDR1 SGHTA and CDR2 FQGNSA. V dropped 5 bases and J dropped 3 bases, with 14 bases sitting between them. CDR3 region: CASSVQGPVYEQYF. The CDR3 nucleotides are TGTGCCAGCAGCGTCCAGGGTCCGGTCTACGAGCAGTACTTC.

The V gene is TRBV4-1, the J gene TRBJ1-1, with TRBD1 as a possible D gene (5 bases). The CDR3 sequence is 15 residues long. Germline CDR1 is MGHRA and CDR2 is YSYEKL. V was cut by 0 bases and J by 0 bases, with 8 bases left in between. The DNA of the CDR3 is TGCGCCAGCAGCCAAGAGAGCAGGGTGAACACTGAAGCTTTCTTT. This translates into CASSQESRVNTEAFF.

DNA for the CDR3: TGTGCCAGCAGCTTGGTACAGGGAGGAAACACCATATATTTT. Amino acid sequence: CASSLVQGGNTIYF. The gene calls are TRBV5-6 and TRBJ1-3; TRBD1 might be the D (6 bases). Germline V gene data show CDR1 as SGHDT and CDR2 as YYEEEE. This CDR3 is built from 14 residues. Deletions cut 0 bases from V and 4 bases from J, with 8 bases between.

This chain links TRBV10-1 with TRBJ1-2; D ambiguous. Per the germline V gene, CDR1 is WNHNN and CDR2 is SYGVQD (reference sequence). The CDR3 extends over 13 amino acids. Trimming shortened V by 6 bases and J by 6 bases, and 14 bases separated the two germline ends. The CDR3 spells CASRFFGWHGYTF. The CDR3 DNA reads as TGCGCCAGCAGGTTCTTTGGCTGGCATGGCTACACCTTC.

This chain joins TRBV4-3 and TRBJ1-1, with D tentatively TRBD1 (6 bases). The V end was cut by 4 bases, the J end by 1 base, with 16 bases between. Per the germline V gene, CDR1 is LGHNA and CDR2 is YSLEER. The CDR3 covers 16 residues. The chain's CDR3 is CASSRETGHWNTEAFF. CDR3 nucleotides: TGCGCCAGCAGCCGCGAAACGGGACACTGGAACACTGAAGCTTTCTTT.

In regard to this clone: Other DNA sequences in this specimen translate into the identical CDR3. The chain links TRBV19 to TRBJ1-2; maybe TRBD1 (5 bases). V shed 3 bases and J shed 3 bases, with 11 bases lying between them. The CDR3 runs 14 residues. Per germline, CDR1 LNHDA and CDR2 SQIVND (reference sequence). CDR3 in amino acids: CASSIGQGDYGYTF. Here the CDR3 DNA reads TGTGCCAGTAGTATTGGTCAGGGTGACTATGGCTACACCTTC.

The rearrangement links TRBV7-9 to TRBJ1-1, with a possible D match to TRBD1 (5 bases). CDR3 length equals 16 residues. The V end was cut by 4 bases, the J end by 5 bases, with 20 bases between. The germline V gene encodes CDR1 SEHNR and CDR2 FQNEAQ (reference sequence). The CDR3, as DNA: TGTGCCAGCAGCTGGCCCTCAGGCACCAGGGATACTGAAGCTTTCTTT. Its protein is CASSWPSGTRDTEAFF.

Worth noting for this clone: Germline is not matched at one junction end, which may reflect a read error. This chain links TRBV5-4 with TRBJ2-7; 7 nucleotides match TRBD1. This CDR3 region has 12 residues. Per germline, CDR1 SGHNT and CDR2 YYREEE (reference sequence). The CDR3 loop reads CASSLGTGASTF. CDR3 in DNA: TGTGCCAGCAGCTTGGGAACAGGGGCCAGTACCTTC.

This sequence joins TRBV27 and TRBJ1-1; no firm D call. This CDR3 contains 14 residues. Germline V gene sequence: CDR1 MNHEY, CDR2 SMNVEV (reference sequence). Trimming left V 5 bases short and J 1 base short, with 11 bases between. CDR3: CASSNFLRNTEAFF. DNA for the CDR3: TGTGCCAGCAGTAATTTTCTCCGGAACACTGAAGCTTTCTTT.

The chain carries TRBV5-1 and TRBJ2-5; 8 bases agree with TRBD1. The germline V gene encodes CDR1 SGHRS and CDR2 YFSETQ. The CDR3 is 13 amino acids. Trimming took 7 bases from V and 2 from J; bases not matched to a gene: 4. CDR3 nucleotides: TGCGCCAGCGGAAGGGACAGGCAAGAGACCCAGTACTTC. Protein sequence: CASGRDRQETQYF.

This clone has just a few counts. The gene calls are TRBV4-1 and TRBJ1-1; D is uncertain. Trimming cost V 3 bases and J 6 bases, with 17 bases left between them. Germline V gene lookup returns CDR1 MGHRA and CDR2 YSYEKL. The CDR3 is 15 amino acids. The CDR3 spells CASSHLQPRGAEAFF. DNA for the CDR3: TGCGCCAGCAGCCATCTCCAACCCAGAGGCGCTGAAGCTTTCTTT.

The genes are TRBV30 and TRBJ1-5; possibly TRBD1 for D (5 bases). The germline CDR1 and CDR2 sequences are GTSNPN and SVGIG (reference sequence). The CDR3 totals 13 residues. Trimming stripped 5 bases from V and 5 bases from J, with 13 bases between. The CDR3 nucleotides are TGTGCCTGGGGAGACAGTATCTATCAGCCCCAGCATTTT. It codes for CAWGDSIYQPQHF.

This chain joins TRBV7-2 and TRBJ1-4; D not resolved. Germline loops: CDR1 SGHTA, CDR2 FQGNSA. The CDR3 is 15 residues long. V shed 5 bases and J shed 1 base, with 11 bases lying between them. CDR3 protein: CASSALGGTNEKLFF. The CDR3, as DNA: TGTGCCAGCAGCGCCCTAGGAGGAACTAATGAAAAACTGTTTTTT.

The gene calls are TRBV7-2 and TRBJ1-5, with TRBD1 matching over 9 bases. Germline lookup yields CDR1 SGHTA and CDR2 FQGNSA. This CDR3 spans 14 amino acids. The J segment lost 6 bases and the V segment lost 4 bases, leaving 4 bases of the junction unmatched. The CDR3 here is CASSSNRGPQPQHF. In DNA form, the CDR3 reads TGTGCCAGCAGCTCCAACAGGGGGCCTCAGCCCCAGCATTTT.

The J gene is TRBJ2-5, the V gene TRBV30; 11 bases line up with TRBD2. Germline CDR1 GTSNPN, CDR2 SVGIG (reference sequence). V trimming: 2 bases; J trimming: 5 bases; junction bases outside the gene matches: 7. The CDR3 spans 15 residues. DNA for the CDR3: TGTGCCTGGAGTCGGCTAGCGGGGGGCGGGGAGACCCAGTACTTC. This gives the protein CAWSRLAGGGETQYF.

The chain combines TRBV6-5 with TRBJ1-2, with 8 bases that match TRBD1. Losses at the gene ends were 6 bases for V and 8 bases for J; bases not matched to a gene: 11. CDR3 length: 14 amino acids. The germline V gene encodes CDR1 MNHEY and CDR2 SVGAGI. The CDR3 sequence: CASRPVQGARGYTF. The CDR3 nucleotides read TGTGCCAGCAGACCAGTCCAGGGGGCGCGAGGCTACACCTTC.